These 17 T cell receptor beta chains were all obtained from the same sample, sequenced in a study of cytomegalovirus exposure and HLA in healthy donors. With 60 Vbeta and 13 Jbeta primers, the PCR was carried out. Repertoires were generated with immunoSEQ multiplex PCR, while TCRdb's copy carries only in-frame clones and drops some. In the table there are more than 110,000 clones, 73% of which are singletons. Sequencing was carried out using PBMCs. The receptor set was obtained from a woman in her thirties or forties in good health and CMV-seronegative.

This chain joins TRBV5-8 and TRBJ2-7; possible D gene TRBD1, 6 bases. The V gene's germline CDR1 is SGHTS and CDR2 YDEGEE. There are 14 residues in the CDR3. V lost 6 bases and J lost 3, with 16 bases in between. The CDR3 DNA sequence: TGTGCCAGCAAAACACCGGGACACAACTACGAGCAGTACTTC. Residues: CASKTPGHNYEQYF. Variable domain in full (rest from reference TRBV5-8 and TRBJ2-7): EAGVTQSPTHLIKTRGQQATLRCSPISGHTSVYWYQQALGLGLQFLLWYDEGEERNRGNFPPRFSGRQFPNYSSELNVNALELEDSALYLCASKTPGHNYEQYFGPGTRLTVT.

The rearrangement uses TRBV4-3 and TRBJ1-3; a possible D gene is TRBD1 (6 bases). This CDR3 is built from 17 residues. Per the germline V gene, CDR1 is LGHNA and CDR2 is YSLEER. Between the trimmed V and J ends, which lost 0 bases and 0 bases, there was a span of 12 bases. CDR3 DNA sequence: TGCGCCAGCAGCCAAGATCCAGGGGTCGACTCTGGAAACACCATATATTTT. Amino acid sequence: CASSQDPGVDSGNTIYF.

A single count supports this clone. The chain carries TRBV7-2 and TRBJ2-7, with TRBD1 matching over 9 bases. The junction had 15 bases not matched to a gene; V was cut back by 2 bases and J by 7 bases. The V gene's germline CDR1 is SGHTA and CDR2 FQGNSA. This CDR3 has 17 amino acids. Here the CDR3 DNA reads TGTGCCAGCAGCTTAAAAGCCACAGGGGGCGTTACGAGGGAGCAGTACGTC. This gives the protein CASSLKATGGVTREQYV.

The V gene is TRBV4-1, the J gene TRBJ1-2, with D perhaps matching TRBD1 (5 bases). CDR1 is MGHRA, CDR2 YSYEKL, per germline. Trimming cost V 1 base and J 1 base, with 10 bases left between them. This CDR3 region has 15 residues. The CDR3 coding sequence is TGCGCCAGCAGCCAAGTTGACAGCTTTAACTATGGCTACACCTTC. It codes for CASSQVDSFNYGYTF.

The V call is TRBV5-6, the J call TRBJ2-3; TRBD2 matches 10 bases. The CDR3 is made up of 15 amino acids. In germline, CDR1 is SGHDT, CDR2 YYEEEE. V lost 4 bases and J lost 2; bases outside the gene matches: 4. The CDR3 region has the DNA TGTGCCAGCAGCGAGCGGGGGGGGTCCACAGATACGCAGTATTTT. Amino acids: CASSERGGSTDTQYF.

V is TRBV4-1 and J is TRBJ2-7; TRBD1 aligns across 7 bases. Trimming cost V 4 bases and J 2 bases; bases outside gene matches: 8. Germline CDR1 reads MGHRA; CDR2 reads YSYEKL. The CDR3 contains 15 residues. The CDR3 region is CASSLGQAGPYEQYF. The CDR3 DNA reads TGCGCCAGCAGCCTCGGACAGGCGGGTCCCTACGAGCAGTACTTC.

The chain combines TRBV19 with TRBJ1-1; D perhaps matches TRBD1 (5 bases). Between the trimmed V and J ends, which lost 7 bases and 1 base, there was a span of 19 bases. The germline CDR1 and CDR2 sequences are LNHDA and SQIVND (reference sequence). The CDR3 runs 16 residues. The CDR3 reads CASTREGGHENTEAFF. Here the CDR3 DNA reads TGTGCCAGTACCAGAGAAGGTGGACACGAGAACACTGAAGCTTTCTTT.

This rearrangement joins TRBV27 to TRBJ2-1; 14 positions agree with TRBD2. The J segment lost 12 bases and the V segment lost 5 bases, leaving 24 bases of the junction unmatched. Germline CDR1 reads MNHEY; CDR2 reads SMNVEV (reference sequence). The CDR3 extends over 20 amino acids. In nucleotides, the CDR3 is TGTGCCAGCAGTCCAACACCCCTCGGACTAGCGGGGGGCAGGTCCTATCGGCAGTTCTTC. Amino acid sequence: CASSPTPLGLAGGRSYRQFF.

The chain couples TRBV7-2 to TRBJ2-1; 12 bases align to TRBD2. V shed 3 bases, J shed 7 bases, and the junction held 16 bases outside the gene matches. Germline CDR1 is SGHTA and CDR2 is FQGNSA. This CDR3 comprises 19 residues. CDR3 in amino acids: CASSFSRGSSGGARNEQFF. The CDR3 DNA sequence: TGTGCCAGCAGCTTTAGTAGGGGATCTAGCGGGGGGGCTCGAAATGAGCAGTTCTTC.

This chain joins TRBV5-6 and TRBJ1-1; no reliable D call. The CDR3 is 16 residues long. V lost 4 bases, J lost 1 base, and 17 bases lay in between. Germline loops: CDR1 SGHDT, CDR2 YYEEEE. This CDR3 is CASSQAADTWNTEAFF. CDR3 nucleotides: TGTGCCAGCAGCCAAGCGGCTGACACTTGGAACACTGAAGCTTTCTTT. The complete variable domain, with remaining parts taken from reference TRBV5-6 and TRBJ1-1, reads DAGVTQSPTHLIKTRGQQVTLRCSPKSGHDTVSWYQQALGQGPQFIFQYYEEEERQRGNFPDRFSGHQFPNYSSELNVNALLLGDSALYLCASSQAADTWNTEAFFGQGTRLTVV.

CDR3 DNA sequence: TGTGCCAGCAGCTTAGGAAGAAGGGGCGCAGATGGAAACACCATATATTTT. Protein: CASSLGRRGADGNTIYF. The chain has TRBV7-9 and TRBJ1-3; D may be TRBD1 (5 bases). V lost 1 base, J lost 3 bases, and 16 bases lay in between. CDR3 length equals 17 residues. Germline lookup yields CDR1 SEHNR and CDR2 FQNEAQ (reference sequence). The variable domain in full, completed from reference TRBV7-9 and TRBJ1-3, reads DTGVSQNPRHKITKRGQNVTFRCDPISEHNRLYWYRQTLGQGPEFLTYFQNEAQLEKSRLLSDRFSAERPKGSFSTLEIQRTEQGDSAMYLCASSLGRRGADGNTIYFGEGSWLTVV.

The rearrangement joins TRBV5-1 to TRBJ2-3; 9 positions agree with TRBD1. CDR1 is SGHRS and CDR2 is YFSETQ in the germline V gene. Losses at the gene ends were 2 bases for V and 3 bases for J; bases not matched to a gene: 4. This CDR3 is 15 amino acids long. CDR3: CASSLQGAETDTQYF. In nucleotides, the CDR3 is TGCGCCAGCAGCTTACAGGGGGCTGAGACAGATACGCAGTATTTT. Based on the CDR3 plus reference TRBV5-1 and TRBJ2-3, the full variable domain is KAGVTQTPRYLIKTRGQQVTLSCSPISGHRSVSWYQQTPGQGLQFLFEYFSETQRNKGNFPGRFSGRQFSNSRSEMNVSTLELGDSALYLCASSLQGAETDTQYFGPGTRLTVL.

V gene TRBV4-1 combines with J gene TRBJ2-3; 10 bases map to TRBD1. Germline V CDR1 and CDR2: MGHRA, YSYEKL. This CDR3 has 16 residues. The V gene end was trimmed by 2 bases and the J gene end by 4 bases; junction bases not matched to a gene: 6. Here the CDR3 reads CASSQWGQGWADTQYF. The CDR3, as DNA: TGCGCCAGCAGCCAATGGGGACAGGGGTGGGCAGATACGCAGTATTTT.

The chain recombines TRBV2 with TRBJ1-2; 10 bases match TRBD1. This CDR3 is 15 amino acids long. The trim removed 7 bases at V and 8 bases at J, leaving 13 bases unmatched. CDR1 and CDR2 (germline): SNHLY, FYNNEI. In nucleotides, the CDR3 is TGTGCCAGCAAGACAGGGGACAGGGGAGATGGGGGCTACACCTTC. Residues: CASKTGDRGDGGYTF.

The chain uses TRBV11-2 and TRBJ2-7; 8 bases are a match to TRBD2. This CDR3 has 16 residues. V lost 0 bases, J lost 3 bases, and 7 bases stayed unmatched. Germline loops: CDR1 SGHAT, CDR2 FQNNGV. CDR3 loop: CASSLDKLAENYEQYF. CDR3 nucleotide sequence: TGTGCCAGCAGCTTAGATAAACTAGCGGAGAACTACGAGCAGTACTTC.

Ten or more counts support this clone. J is TRBJ2-1 and V is TRBV5-1; D remains unclear. V was cut by 4 bases and J by 9 bases, with 14 bases left in between. This CDR3 is 13 amino acids long. Germline CDR1 is SGHRS and CDR2 is YFSETQ. CDR3 sequence: CASSLDLDSEQFF. For the CDR3, the DNA is TGCGCCAGCAGCCTCGATCTAGACTCTGAGCAGTTCTTC.

The sample holds a few counts of this clone. J is TRBJ2-6 and V is TRBV25-1; D ambiguous. Germline V gene data show CDR1 as MGHDK and CDR2 as SYGVNS. V was clipped by 3 bases and J by 2 bases, with 2 bases between them. The CDR3 totals 13 residues. In DNA form, the CDR3 reads TGTGCCAGCAGTGATACTGGGGCCAACGTCCTGACTTTC. Translation: CASSDTGANVLTF. Complete variable domain (other parts from reference TRBV25-1 and TRBJ2-6): EADIYQTPRYLVIGTGKKITLECSQTMGHDKMYWYQQDPGMELHLIHYSYGVNSTEKGDLSSESTVSRIRTEHFPLTLESARPSHTSQYLCASSDTGANVLTFGAGSRLTVL.